Listed here is a single T cell receptor (beta chain). Its specificity is not known. The treatment is: oral pan-JAK inhibitor, 5-10 mg twice daily. Researchers took lesional scalp punch biopsies and peripheral blood from people who were alopecia areata patients. This entry is derived from a study of CD8+ T cells in alopecia areata. Study-level information: Those patients who were treated received oral tofacitinib, which was given at 5 to 10 mg twice daily for moderate-to-severe alopecia areata.

Once RNA had been extracted, it was reverse transcribed into cDNA to act as the sequencing template. Clones were sequenced by immunoSEQ multiplex PCR, and TCRdb holds only the in-frame ones, with some missing. The table includes 150,000 to 200,000 clones, about 60% detected once. Notes on the study in general: How baseline CD8+ expansion relates to response remains uncertain (there was one nonresponder). Lesional scalp, especially alopecia totalis/universalis, showed higher clonality than normal scalp.

The CDR3 spans 15 residues. V lost 4 bases and J 0 bases, leaving 11 bases between the germline ends. Germline V gene data show CDR1 as SGHRS and CDR2 as YFSETQ. The TCR originated in a human donor with alopecia areata. The chain carries TRBV5-1 and TRBJ2-1, with a tentative D call TRBD2 (5 bases). This specimen was CD8+ T cells sorted from blood, taken at week 24, from a patient treated with tofacitinib. CDR3 nucleotides: TGCGCCAGCAGCCCGGACGGGATCTCCTACAATGAGCAGTTCTTC. As protein: CASSPDGISYNEQFF.